Following are 25 T cell receptor beta chains from one sample sequenced in a study of T cells in localized non-small cell lung cancer. Clones were sequenced by immunoSEQ multiplex PCR, and TCRdb holds only the in-frame ones, with some missing. Of some 52,000 clones in the sample, around 86% were seen once. The sequenced sample was peripheral blood, obtained before any cancer treatment. Receptors originate from a male donor aged 60 or older with stage III squamous cell lung carcinoma.

V gene TRBV23-1 combines with J gene TRBJ2-1; TRBD1 matches 7 bases. TRBV23-1 belongs to the ORF category, with a function that is uncertain. CDR3 length: 18 amino acids. J gave up 8 bases and V 0 bases, and 16 bases lay outside the gene matches. The CDR3 nucleotides read TGCGCCAGCAGTCAATCGATCTGGACAGGCGGATTGGAGGATGAGCAGTTCTTC. Amino acids: CASSQSIWTGGLEDEQFF.

This clone was observed a few times. The gene calls are TRBV25-1 and TRBJ2-7; D gene unclear. V dropped 3 bases and J dropped 0 bases, with 6 bases sitting between them. This CDR3 region has 13 residues. Germline-derived CDR1 and CDR2 are MGHDK and SYGVNS. The CDR3 loop reads CASSDSTSYEQYF. The CDR3 DNA reads as TGTGCCAGCAGTGACAGTACCTCCTACGAGCAGTACTTC.

The count of this clone is one. The chain couples TRBV6-1 to TRBJ2-7; 9 bases map to TRBD1. V shed 6 bases and J 0 bases; nucleotides not matched to a gene: 6. The CDR3 has 15 residues. Germline assignment: CDR1 MNHNS and CDR2 SASEGT. Written as DNA, the CDR3 is TGTGCCAGCAGATCGACAGGGGGGAACTCCTACGAGCAGTACTTC. This sequence encodes CASRSTGGNSYEQYF.

The chain has TRBV18 and TRBJ2-1, with a weak D call TRBD2 (6 bases). This CDR3 region has 16 residues. V lost 2 bases, J lost 6 bases, and 17 bases lay in between. Germline loops: CDR1 KGHSH, CDR2 LQKENI. CDR3 sequence reads: CASSPVSRGVINEQFF. The CDR3 bases are TGTGCCAGCTCACCAGTCTCCCGCGGGGTCATCAATGAGCAGTTCTTC.

This clone has just one count. The rearrangement uses TRBV7-3 and TRBJ2-1; 7 bases fit TRBD1. The CDR3 runs to 16 residues. Germline-derived CDR1 and CDR2 are SGHTA and FQGTGA. V shed 3 bases, J shed 2 bases, and the junction held 7 bases outside the gene matches. In DNA, the CDR3 is TGTGCCAGCAGCTTCGCCGGGACAGAAACCTACAATGAGCAGTTCTTC. This sequence encodes CASSFAGTETYNEQFF.

The chain recombines TRBV29-1 with TRBJ1-1; D remains ambiguous. V gave up 4 bases and J gave up 3 bases, with 3 bases separating them. The CDR3 is made up of 10 amino acids. In germline, CDR1 is SQVTM, CDR2 ANQGSEA. The CDR3 reads CSVAHTEAFF. In DNA form, the CDR3 reads TGCAGCGTTGCCCACACTGAAGCTTTCTTT.

The CDR3 bases are TGTGCCAGTAGTATAGGGACCGTGGGGCCGGTGGTTCAGCCCCAGCATTTT. It specifies CASSIGTVGPVVQPQHF. The chain is built from TRBV19 and TRBJ1-5; TRBD1 might be the D (5 bases). The CDR3 totals 17 residues. Germline CDR1 reads LNHDA; CDR2 reads SQIVND (reference sequence). V lost 1 base and J lost 6, with 19 bases in between.

This chain uses TRBV29-1 with TRBJ1-2; TRBD1 aligns across 7 bases. The CDR3 spans 17 residues. Trimming cost V 3 bases and J 0 bases; bases outside gene matches: 13. Germline V CDR1 and CDR2: SQVTM, ANQGSEA. CDR3 DNA: TGCAGCGTTGATGCCCGGGACAGAGAGAGTCCTAACTATGGCTACACCTTC. Its translation is CSVDARDRESPNYGYTF.

The rearrangement joins TRBV7-9 to TRBJ2-5, with 8 bases that match TRBD1. The CDR3 is made up of 15 amino acids. Trimming took 5 bases from V and 3 from J; bases not matched to a gene: 8. The V gene's germline CDR1 is SEHNR and CDR2 FQNEAQ (reference sequence). The CDR3 DNA reads TGTGCCAGCAGCCCGGACAGGGCGGTAGAAGAGACCCAGTACTTC. Protein product: CASSPDRAVEETQYF.

The CDR3: CASSSSLAGGSTDTQYF. The CDR3 region has the DNA TGCGCCAGCAGCTCCTCGTTAGCGGGAGGGAGCACAGATACGCAGTATTTT. This sequence joins TRBV5-1 and TRBJ2-3, with TRBD2 matching over 11 bases. V lost 3 bases, J lost 0 bases, and 6 bases stayed unmatched. The germline CDR1 and CDR2 sequences are SGHRS and YFSETQ. This CDR3 region has 17 residues.

This chain uses TRBV6-6 with TRBJ2-1; D is uncertain. V lost 0 bases and J 10 bases, leaving 13 bases between the germline ends. Germline V lookup: CDR1 MNHNY, CDR2 SVGAGI (reference sequence). The CDR3 is made up of 14 amino acids. The CDR3 is CASSYSPPPLEQFF. The CDR3, as DNA: TGTGCCAGCAGTTACTCGCCCCCGCCCTTGGAGCAGTTCTTC.

This chain joins TRBV25-1 and TRBJ2-6; TRBD1 might be the D (6 bases). The germline V gene has CDR1 MGHDK and CDR2 SYGVNS. V was trimmed by 4 bases and J by 2 bases, leaving 15 bases between them. This CDR3 has 17 amino acids. CDR3 nucleotide sequence: TGTGCCAGCAGTGGCTACAGGGCCTCAGCTGGGGCCAACGTCCTGACTTTC. This encodes CASSGYRASAGANVLTF.

This chain uses TRBV2 with TRBJ2-7; 7 nucleotides match TRBD1. This CDR3 contains 14 residues. CDR1 and CDR2 from the germline V gene are SNHLY and FYNNEI. Unmatched junction bases numbered 5, after V lost 3 bases and J lost 3 bases. CDR3: CASSDRTGDYEQYF. Written as DNA, the CDR3 is TGTGCCAGCAGTGATAGGACAGGAGACTACGAGCAGTACTTC.

CDR3 in amino acids: CASSQTGTGNEKLFF. The CDR3 DNA follows: TGTGCCAGCAGCCAAACCGGGACAGGGAATGAAAAACTGTTTTTT. The chain combines TRBV4-2 with TRBJ1-4; the match to TRBD1 covers 9 bases. Looked up from germline, CDR1 is LGHNA and CDR2 is YNFKEQ. J lost 5 bases, V lost 2 bases, and 3 bases had no gene match. The CDR3 has 15 amino acids.

The V and J genes are TRBV19 and TRBJ1-5; no reliable D call. Trimming left V 6 bases short and J 1 base short, with 13 bases between. The CDR3 totals 15 residues. Germline V gives CDR1 LNHDA, CDR2 SQIVND (reference sequence). The CDR3 bases are TGTGCCAGTAGCCCGGTCAAGTGGAGCAATCAGCCCCAGCATTTT. Translation: CASSPVKWSNQPQHF.

V and J are TRBV14 and TRBJ2-1, with TRBD2 matching 14 bases. Germline CDR1 and CDR2: SGHDN and FVKESK. V shed 1 base and J 7 bases; nucleotides not matched to a gene: 3. The CDR3 extends over 16 amino acids. The CDR3 DNA reads TGTGCCAGCAGCCAAGCAAGACTAGCGGGGGGGAATGAGCAGTTCTTC. Its translation: CASSQARLAGGNEQFF.

This clone was observed a few times. This chain joins TRBV4-1 and TRBJ1-2; D call uncertain. V was pared by 0 bases and J by 6 bases, with 11 bases between. The CDR3 length is 14 residues. Germline CDR1 reads MGHRA; CDR2 reads YSYEKL. CDR3 bases: TGCGCCAGCAGCCAAGAGGGCACGATCAATGGCTACACCTTC. Protein: CASSQEGTINGYTF.

The V call is TRBV15, the J call TRBJ2-3, with 11 bases matching TRBD1. The CDR3 length is 16 residues. Trimming cost V 3 bases and J 5 bases; bases outside gene matches: 7. The germline CDR1 and CDR2 sequences are LNHNV and YYDKDF (reference sequence). The CDR3 DNA reads TGTGCCACCAGCAGTAGGACAGGGGGCTTATTAGATACGCAGTATTTT. Its translation is CATSSRTGGLLDTQYF.

The chain carries TRBV5-1 and TRBJ2-7; 7 bases are shared with TRBD2. The V gene end was trimmed by 0 bases and the J gene end by 3 bases; junction bases not matched to a gene: 6. The CDR3 covers 15 residues. CDR1 is SGHRS, CDR2 YFSETQ, per germline. CDR3 region: CASSLAGGIIYEQYF. The DNA of the CDR3 is TGCGCCAGCAGCTTGGCCGGGGGGATCATCTACGAGCAGTACTTC.

The J gene is TRBJ1-6, the V gene TRBV4-2; 10 nucleotides match TRBD1. Germline V gene sequence: CDR1 LGHNA, CDR2 YNFKEQ. With 3 bases clipped from V and 0 bases from J, the junction kept 11 bases outside the gene matches. CDR3 length: 20 residues. CDR3 nucleotide sequence: TGTGCCAGCAGCCAGTCGGACAGGGGGTGGCTGAGCTCCTATAATTCACCCCTCCACTTT. It is translated as CASSQSDRGWLSSYNSPLHF.

This sequence joins TRBV7-2 and TRBJ1-3; possible D gene TRBD1, 5 bases. This CDR3 spans 18 amino acids. Germline assignment: CDR1 SGHTA and CDR2 FQGNSA. Trimming removed 4 bases from V and 2 bases from J, with 21 bases in between. The CDR3 region is CASSSPNRRGVTGNTIYF. In DNA, the CDR3 is TGTGCCAGCAGCTCACCCAACCGGCGGGGGGTGACTGGAAACACCATATATTTT.

The chain joins TRBV5-8 to TRBJ2-7; D unresolved. Per the germline V gene, CDR1 is SGHTS and CDR2 is YDEGEE. The length of the CDR3 is 11 residues. With 4 bases removed from V and 7 bases from J, the gap between germline ends came to 9 bases. The CDR3 nucleotides are TGTGCCAGCAGCCTCAGTTGGGAGCAGTACTTC. Protein product: CASSLSWEQYF.

The chain carries TRBV6-6 and TRBJ1-1, with TRBD1 identical over 7 bases. V shed 6 bases, J shed 0 bases, and the junction held 10 bases outside the gene matches. The length of the CDR3 is 16 residues. In germline, CDR1 is MNHNY, CDR2 SVGAGI (reference sequence). CDR3 bases: TGTGCCAGCAGCTCCCGACAGGGTACCATGAACACTGAAGCTTTCTTT. It translates to CASSSRQGTMNTEAFF.

The chain joins TRBV9 to TRBJ1-6; TRBD1 aligns across 10 bases. The CDR3 has 14 residues. The germline gives CDR1 SGDLS, CDR2 YYNGEE. The junction had 3 bases not matched to a gene; V was cut back by 3 bases and J by 9 bases. The DNA of the CDR3 is TGTGCCAGCAGCGGCCGGGACAGGGGTTCACCCCTCCACTTT. It encodes CASSGRDRGSPLHF.

V usage is TRBV5-6 and J usage is TRBJ1-3; tentatively, D is TRBD1 (6 bases). CDR3 length: 17 amino acids. V lost 3 bases, J lost 1 base, and 17 bases lay in between. Germline V gene lookup returns CDR1 SGHDT and CDR2 YYEEEE. The CDR3: CASSSGPGQRSGNTIYF. CDR3 bases: TGTGCCAGCAGCTCCGGTCCGGGACAACGGTCTGGAAACACCATATATTTT.